Presented here are 27 T cell receptor beta chains from one specimen sequenced in a study of blood T cell repertoires in COVID-19. Data came from immunoSEQ multiplex PCR; TCRdb stores just in-frame clones and leaves some out. The table includes about 140,000 clones, around 73% detected once. Sequenced: peripheral blood. The receptors originated from a woman aged 45-60 years with active or convalescent COVID-19.

In DNA, the CDR3 is TGTGCCAGCAGTGAATGGGAGACGATAAGCTCCTATAATTCACCCCTCCACTTT. Encoded protein: CASSEWETISSYNSPLHF. This chain connects TRBV6-1 to TRBJ1-6; D call uncertain. The CDR3 runs to 18 residues. CDR1 is MNHNS, CDR2 SASEGT, per germline. Trimming took off 2 bases at V and 0 bases at J, with 14 bases between the two ends.

This chain uses TRBV14 with TRBJ1-6; maybe TRBD1 (6 bases). Per germline, CDR1 SGHDN and CDR2 FVKESK. CDR3 length equals 12 residues. Trimming took 9 bases from V and 4 from J, leaving 7 bases between them. The CDR3 is CARRGYNSPLHF. As DNA, the CDR3 is TGTGCCAGAAGGGGGTATAATTCACCCCTCCACTTT.

The rearrangement uses TRBV4-1 and TRBJ2-3, with D possibly matching TRBD2 (6 bases). Per the germline V gene, CDR1 is MGHRA and CDR2 is YSYEKL. V gave up 4 bases and J gave up 1 base, with 15 bases separating them. The CDR3 is 16 residues long. As DNA, the CDR3 is TGCGCCAGCAGCCTCTCCTCCGGGACTGGCACAGATACGCAGTATTTT. This encodes CASSLSSGTGTDTQYF.

The chain uses TRBV5-1 and TRBJ1-1; perhaps TRBD1 as D (5 bases). The CDR3 totals 13 residues. The V end was cut by 2 bases, the J end by 11 bases, with 16 bases between. Germline V gene sequence: CDR1 SGHRS, CDR2 YFSETQ. DNA of the CDR3: TGCGCCAGCAGCTTAGTGCCCCCCCAGGGTGCTTTCTTT. Protein sequence: CASSLVPPQGAFF.

V is TRBV27 and J is TRBJ1-2; D may be TRBD1 (6 bases). The ends were cut back, 3 bases at V and 6 bases at J, with 17 bases in the middle. CDR3 length: 15 residues. CDR1 is MNHEY and CDR2 is SMNVEV in the germline V gene (reference sequence). The chain's CDR3 is CASSFRDRRPNGYTF. The CDR3 nucleotides are TGTGCCAGCAGTTTTCGTGACAGGCGGCCGAATGGCTACACCTTC.

The chain recombines TRBV2 with TRBJ1-2; D might be TRBD1 (6 bases). V gave up 7 bases and J gave up 5 bases, with 14 bases separating them. The CDR3 covers 13 residues. Germline CDR1 reads SNHLY; CDR2 reads FYNNEI. CDR3 sequence reads: CASIMGGAYGYTF. The CDR3 region has the DNA TGTGCCAGCATCATGGGGGGGGCGTATGGCTACACCTTC. Looking up the rest from reference TRBV2 and TRBJ1-2 gives the full variable domain: EPEVTQTPSHQVTQMGQEVILRCVPISNHLYFYWYRQILGQKVEFLVSFYNNEISEKSEIFDDQFSVERPDGSNFTLKIRSTKLEDSAMYFCASIMGGAYGYTFGSGTRLTVV.

This sequence joins TRBV19 and TRBJ1-5; TRBD1 matches at 7 bases. Germline-derived CDR1 and CDR2 are LNHDA and SQIVND (reference sequence). The CDR3 is made up of 20 amino acids. The V gene end was trimmed by 5 bases and the J gene end by 0 bases; junction bases not matched to a gene: 19. In nucleotides, the CDR3 is TGTGCCAGTAGTTCGACTTCACAGGGGTCGATACTTTATAGCAATCAGCCCCAGCATTTT. It yields the protein CASSSTSQGSILYSNQPQHF.

The chain joins TRBV5-8 to TRBJ1-2; 10 bases map to TRBD1. This CDR3 contains 13 residues. J was trimmed by 6 bases and V by 4 bases; bases with no gene match: 3. Looked up from germline, CDR1 is SGHTS and CDR2 is YDEGEE. CDR3 coding DNA: TGTGCCAGCAGCCGGGACAGGGGAAATGGCTACACCTTC. Protein: CASSRDRGNGYTF.

J is TRBJ1-4 and V is TRBV7-9, with TRBD1 matching 7 bases. Germline assignment: CDR1 SEHNR and CDR2 FQNEAQ (reference sequence). V trimming: 3 bases; J trimming: 8 bases; junction bases outside the gene matches: 12. This CDR3 region has 16 residues. CDR3 coding DNA: TGTGCCAGCAGCTTCAGGACGGCTCAGGGGGTAGAAAAACTGTTTTTT. Its protein product is CASSFRTAQGVEKLFF.

This chain connects TRBV4-1 to TRBJ1-2; the match to TRBD1 covers 8 bases. Germline CDR1 reads MGHRA; CDR2 reads YSYEKL. J was trimmed by 3 bases and V by 4 bases; bases with no gene match: 10. The CDR3 length is 16 residues. CDR3 DNA sequence: TGCGCCAGCAGCCGAGAGCCTGACAGGGGAGACTATGGCTACACCTTC. Encoded protein: CASSREPDRGDYGYTF.

This chain connects TRBV14 to TRBJ2-7, with D tentatively TRBD1 (6 bases). Trimming removed 4 bases at V and 7 bases at J, with 14 bases between. Germline lookup yields CDR1 SGHDN and CDR2 FVKESK. The CDR3 is made up of 13 amino acids. CDR3 region: CASSLLGAREQYF. CDR3 in DNA: TGTGCCAGCAGCCTACTGGGGGCGCGGGAGCAGTACTTC.

A few counts support this clone. This chain joins TRBV7-2 and TRBJ2-1, with TRBD2 matching 8 bases. V dropped 1 base and J dropped 8; count of bases not matched to a gene: 4. The CDR3 covers 14 residues. Germline values: CDR1 SGHTA, CDR2 FQGNSA. The CDR3 nucleotides read TGTGCCAGCAGCTTAGATCCGGGAGGGTATGAGCAGTTCTTC. Amino acids: CASSLDPGGYEQFF. The full variable domain, with the rest looked up from reference TRBV7-2 and TRBJ2-1, is GAGVSQSPSNKVTEKGKDVELRCDPISGHTALYWYRQSLGQGLEFLIYFQGNSAPDKSGLPSDRFSAERTGGSVSTLTIQRTQQEDSAVYLCASSLDPGGYEQFFGPGTRLTVL.

The chain employs TRBV5-1 and TRBJ2-3; 9 nucleotides agree with TRBD2. The CDR3 is 14 residues long. V was pared by 7 bases and J by 2 bases, with 5 bases of the junction left unmatched. Per germline, CDR1 SGHRS and CDR2 YFSETQ. This chain's CDR3 is CASAKREDTDTQYF. In nucleotides, the CDR3 is TGCGCCAGCGCAAAGCGGGAGGACACAGATACGCAGTATTTT.

The V and J genes are TRBV7-3 and TRBJ1-4, with a weak D call TRBD1 (6 bases). The CDR3 loop spans 15 amino acids. V shed 5 bases and J shed 6 bases, with 16 bases lying between them. Germline CDR1 is SGHTA and CDR2 is FQGTGA. The chain's CDR3 is CASSPGGEGDEKLFF. DNA for the CDR3: TGTGCCAGCAGCCCCGGCGGGGAGGGGGATGAAAAACTGTTTTTT.

In nucleotides, the CDR3 is TGTGCCAGCTCACCCCTGGGACAGGGATTATCAACTAATGAAAAACTGTTTTTT. The encoded protein is CASSPLGQGLSTNEKLFF. The chain recombines TRBV18 with TRBJ1-4; 9 positions match TRBD1. CDR3 length: 18 residues. Per germline, CDR1 KGHSH and CDR2 LQKENI. V lost 3 bases and J lost 0; bases outside the gene matches: 8.

In its sample, this clone was seen once. This chain links TRBV7-2 with TRBJ1-1, with TRBD1 as a possible D gene (5 bases). The CDR3 is 16 amino acids. The V and J ends lost 1 base and 5 bases respectively, with 17 bases between them. Germline V lookup: CDR1 SGHTA, CDR2 FQGNSA. The CDR3 reads CASSLVGGALGTEAFF. CDR3 nucleotide sequence: TGTGCCAGCAGCTTAGTTGGAGGGGCCCTAGGTACTGAAGCTTTCTTT.

The rearrangement uses TRBV28 and TRBJ2-1; 7 positions match TRBD1. The V gene end was trimmed by 4 bases and the J gene end by 9 bases; junction bases not matched to a gene: 9. The CDR3 contains 14 residues. Germline values: CDR1 MDHEN, CDR2 SYDVKM. CDR3 nucleotide sequence: TGTGCCAGCAGTTCCACGAACAGGGGCGGTGAGCAGTTCTTC. Its translation: CASSSTNRGGEQFF.

The gene calls are TRBV7-8 and TRBJ2-5; maybe TRBD1 (5 bases). V lost 4 bases and J 1 base, leaving 13 bases between the germline ends. The CDR3 totals 15 residues. Germline V gives CDR1 SGHVS, CDR2 FQNEAQ. The CDR3 nucleotides are TGTGCCAGCAGCTCCCGAGGACACCTCCAAGAGACCCAGTACTTC. Encoded protein: CASSSRGHLQETQYF.

V usage is TRBV18 and J usage is TRBJ1-5; no definite D call. The CDR3 runs to 16 residues. Germline CDR1 reads KGHSH; CDR2 reads LQKENI. The V gene lost 2 bases and the J gene lost 1 base, with 12 bases spanning the gap. For the CDR3, the DNA is TGTGCCAGCTCACCATCGTCGGGAAGCAGCAATCAGCCCCAGCATTTT. This gives the protein CASSPSSGSSNQPQHF.

Comments on this clone: One end of the junction is discordant with germline, which a read error may explain. The rearrangement uses TRBV11-2 and TRBJ2-2, with 8 nucleotides matching TRBD1. The length of the CDR3 is 15 residues. Germline-derived CDR1 and CDR2 are SGHAT and FQNNGV. The CDR3: CASSLGTGNSGELFF. For the CDR3, the DNA is TGTGCCAGCAGCTTAGGGACAGGGAACTCCGGGGAGCTGTTTTTT. Using reference TRBV11-2 and TRBJ2-2 for the parts outside the CDR3, the full variable domain is EAGVAQSPRYKIIEKRQSVAFWCNPISGHATLYWYQQILGQGPKLLIQFQNNGVVDDSQLPKDRFSAERLKGVDSTLKIQPAKLEDSAVYLCASSLGTGNSGELFFGEGSRLTVL.

The V gene is TRBV6-5, the J gene TRBJ2-2, with D possibly TRBD1 on 6 matching bases. This CDR3 spans 15 amino acids. Germline loops: CDR1 MNHEY, CDR2 SVGAGI. V lost 6 bases and J lost 9, with 20 bases in between. Here the CDR3 DNA reads TGTGCCAGCAGGACCCGACAGGCCCCAAATCGGGAGCTGTTTTTT. This translates into CASRTRQAPNRELFF.

The chain is built from TRBV25-1 and TRBJ1-5; no definite D call. The germline V and J ends were trimmed by 5 bases and 4 bases, with 6 bases remaining between them. The CDR3 spans 12 residues. CDR1 and CDR2 from the germline V gene are MGHDK and SYGVNS. Here the CDR3 reads CASSTGNQPQHF. The CDR3, as DNA: TGTGCCAGCAGTACGGGAAATCAGCCCCAGCATTTT.

This chain joins TRBV19 and TRBJ1-2; D remains ambiguous. Germline loops: CDR1 LNHDA, CDR2 SQIVND (reference sequence). The CDR3 consists of 13 residues. With 3 bases removed from V and 2 bases from J, the gap between germline ends came to 7 bases. The CDR3 nucleotides read TGTGCCAGTAGTATTTCGCGGAACTATGGCTACACCTTC. Protein: CASSISRNYGYTF.

The V call is TRBV3-1 (or the pseudogene TRBV3-2), the J call TRBJ2-2; 8 nucleotides line up with TRBD1. V lost 3 bases to trimming and J lost 6 bases; unmatched junction nucleotides: 3. The CDR3 runs 14 residues. Germline CDR1 reads LGHDT; CDR2 reads YNNKEL (reference sequence). The CDR3 DNA sequence: TGTGCCAGCAGCCACTGGGGACAGGCCGGGGAGCTGTTTTTT. As protein: CASSHWGQAGELFF.

The genes are TRBV10-3 and TRBJ2-3, with 8 bases fitting TRBD2. Germline CDR1 is ENHRY and CDR2 is SYGVKD. Unmatched junction bases numbered 1, after V lost 4 bases and J lost 4 bases. The length of the CDR3 is 13 residues. DNA of the CDR3: TGTGCCATCAGTGTGACTAGCGCAGATACGCAGTATTTT. It is translated as CAISVTSADTQYF.

This chain uses TRBV6-4 with TRBJ2-7, with TRBD2 identical over 10 bases. With 4 bases clipped from V and 6 bases from J, the junction kept 9 bases outside the gene matches. The CDR3 runs 15 residues. The V gene's germline CDR1 is MRHNA and CDR2 SNTAGT. The CDR3 DNA reads TGTGCCAGCAGTGCTTCTAGCGGGAGAAAAGGCGAGCAGTACTTC. It translates to CASSASSGRKGEQYF.

Remarks on this clone: This CDR3 is also generated by other DNA sequences in the sample. V is TRBV9 and J is TRBJ1-1; D not resolved. There are 13 residues in the CDR3. Trimming shortened V by 2 bases and J by 3 bases, and 8 bases separated the two germline ends. Germline CDR1 SGDLS, CDR2 YYNGEE. DNA of the CDR3: TGTGCCAGCAGCGTTCGGAGCGACACTGAAGCTTTCTTT. This encodes CASSVRSDTEAFF.